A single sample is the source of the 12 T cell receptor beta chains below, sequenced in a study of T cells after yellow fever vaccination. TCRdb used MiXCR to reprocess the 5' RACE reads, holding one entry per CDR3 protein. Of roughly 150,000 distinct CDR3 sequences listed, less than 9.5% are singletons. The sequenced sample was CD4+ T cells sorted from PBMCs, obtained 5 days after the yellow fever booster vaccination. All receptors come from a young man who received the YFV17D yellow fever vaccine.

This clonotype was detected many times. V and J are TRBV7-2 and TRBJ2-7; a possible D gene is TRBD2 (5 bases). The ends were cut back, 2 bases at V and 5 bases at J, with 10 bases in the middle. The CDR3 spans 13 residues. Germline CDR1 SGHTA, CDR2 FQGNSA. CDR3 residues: CASSLTRRDEQYF. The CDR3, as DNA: TGTGCCAGCAGCTTAACTAGGCGGGACGAGCAGTACTTC.

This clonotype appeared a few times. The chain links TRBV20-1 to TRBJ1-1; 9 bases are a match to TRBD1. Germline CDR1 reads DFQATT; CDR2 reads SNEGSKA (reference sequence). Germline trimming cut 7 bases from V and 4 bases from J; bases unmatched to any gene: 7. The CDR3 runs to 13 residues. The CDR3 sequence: CSVTGQGATEAFF. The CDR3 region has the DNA TGCAGTGTCACGGGACAGGGCGCCACTGAAGCTTTCTTT.

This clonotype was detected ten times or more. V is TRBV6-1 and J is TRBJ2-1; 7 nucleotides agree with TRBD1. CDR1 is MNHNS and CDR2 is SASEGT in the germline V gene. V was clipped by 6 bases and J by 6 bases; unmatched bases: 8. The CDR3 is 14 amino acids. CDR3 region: CASRSLTGTNEQFF. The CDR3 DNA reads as TGTGCCAGCAGATCCCTGACAGGGACCAATGAGCAGTTCTTC.

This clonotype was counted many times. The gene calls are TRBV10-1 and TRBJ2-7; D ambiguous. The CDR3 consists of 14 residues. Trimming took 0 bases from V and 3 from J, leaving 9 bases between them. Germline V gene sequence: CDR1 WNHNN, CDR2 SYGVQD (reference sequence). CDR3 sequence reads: CASSESRQSYEQYF. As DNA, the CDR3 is TGCGCCAGCAGTGAGTCGCGGCAGAGCTACGAGCAGTACTTC.

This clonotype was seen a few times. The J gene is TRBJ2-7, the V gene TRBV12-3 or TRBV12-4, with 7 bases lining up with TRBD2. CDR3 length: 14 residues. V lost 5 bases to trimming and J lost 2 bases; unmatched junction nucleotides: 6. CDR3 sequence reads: CASSGGDVTYEQYF. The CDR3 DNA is TGTGCCAGCAGTGGGGGGGACGTAACCTACGAGCAGTACTTC.

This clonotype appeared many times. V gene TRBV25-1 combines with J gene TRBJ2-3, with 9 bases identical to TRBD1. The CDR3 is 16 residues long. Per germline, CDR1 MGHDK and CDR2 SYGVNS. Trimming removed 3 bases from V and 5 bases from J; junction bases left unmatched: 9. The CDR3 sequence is CASSDPGQGSIDTQYF. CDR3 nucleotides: TGTGCCAGCAGTGATCCGGGACAGGGAAGTATAGATACGCAGTATTTT. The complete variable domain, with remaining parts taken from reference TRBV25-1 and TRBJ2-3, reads EADIYQTPRYLVIGTGKKITLECSQTMGHDKMYWYQQDPGMELHLIHYSYGVNSTEKGDLSSESTVSRIRTEHFPLTLESARPSHTSQYLCASSDPGQGSIDTQYFGPGTRLTVL.

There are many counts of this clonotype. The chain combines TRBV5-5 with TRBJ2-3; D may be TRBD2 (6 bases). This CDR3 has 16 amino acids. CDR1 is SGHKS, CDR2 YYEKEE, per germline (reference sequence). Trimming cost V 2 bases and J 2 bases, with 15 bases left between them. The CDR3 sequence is CASSLKLSGVTDTQYF. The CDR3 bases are TGTGCCAGCAGCTTAAAGTTGTCGGGAGTCACAGATACGCAGTATTTT.

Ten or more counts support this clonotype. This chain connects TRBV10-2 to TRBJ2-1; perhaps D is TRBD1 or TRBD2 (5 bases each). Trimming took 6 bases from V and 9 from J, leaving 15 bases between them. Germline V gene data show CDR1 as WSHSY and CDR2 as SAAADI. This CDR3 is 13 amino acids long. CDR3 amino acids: CASSLAGGGEQFF. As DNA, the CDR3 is TGCGCCAGCAGCTTAGCTGGTGGGGGTGAGCAGTTCTTC.

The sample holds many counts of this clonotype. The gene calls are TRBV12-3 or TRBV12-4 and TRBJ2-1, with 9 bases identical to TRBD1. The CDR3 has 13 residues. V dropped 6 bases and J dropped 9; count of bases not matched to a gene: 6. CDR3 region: CASRKTGGGEQFF. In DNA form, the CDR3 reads TGTGCCAGCAGAAAAACAGGGGGCGGTGAGCAGTTCTTC.

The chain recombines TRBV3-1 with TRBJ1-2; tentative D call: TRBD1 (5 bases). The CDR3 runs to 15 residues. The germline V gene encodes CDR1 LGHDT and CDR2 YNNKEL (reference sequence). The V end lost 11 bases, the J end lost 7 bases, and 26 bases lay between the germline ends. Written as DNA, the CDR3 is TGTGCCTGCACCCAAGATGCGGGACGTTACTCTGGCTACACCTTC. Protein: CACTQDAGRYSGYTF.

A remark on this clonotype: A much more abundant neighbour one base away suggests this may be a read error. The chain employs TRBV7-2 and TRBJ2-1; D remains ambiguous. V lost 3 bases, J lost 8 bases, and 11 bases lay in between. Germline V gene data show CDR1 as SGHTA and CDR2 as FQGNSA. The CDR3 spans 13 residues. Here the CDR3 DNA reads TGTGCCAGCAGCTTTTCCGGATACGATGAGCAGTTCTTC. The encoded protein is CASSFSGYDEQFF.

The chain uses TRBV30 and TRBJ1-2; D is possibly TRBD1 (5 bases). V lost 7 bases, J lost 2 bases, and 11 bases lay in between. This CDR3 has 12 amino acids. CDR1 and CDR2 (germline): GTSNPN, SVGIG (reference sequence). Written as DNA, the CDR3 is TGTGCCTCCTACAGGAGAAACTATGGCTACACCTTC. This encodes CASYRRNYGYTF.